Sequencing of this T cell receptor (beta chain) was carried out in a study of cytomegalovirus exposure and HLA in healthy donors. Study-wide results and limits: HLA-A and HLA-B allele assignments for most subjects were reportedly predicted accurately using TCR beta sequences. Most TCR beta V segments were productive about 90% or about 30% of the time in an earlier analysis. TCR beta V- and J-gene trimming, according to a later analysis, was linked to a missense DCLRE1C variant. Sequencing likely generated an artifact that appeared as a cluster of highly shared sequence variants.

Primers: 60 Vbeta forward and 13 Jbeta reverse. Method: immunoSEQ multiplex PCR; TCRdb's copy keeps in-frame clones and lacks some. This table holds 150,000 to 200,000 clones, more than 70% found once. About this clone itself: The antigen is unknown.

This sequence was found in a woman aged 40 to 50 in good health and CMV-seronegative. Sequencing input: PBMCs.

The CDR3 nucleotides read TGTGCCAGTACCCAAACCCTCGGGACTCGCCACGTCTACGAGCAGTACTTC. It yields the protein CASTQTLGTRHVYEQYF. The V gene is TRBV19, the J gene TRBJ2-7; TRBD2 is a possible D gene (6 bases). Germline CDR1 is LNHDA and CDR2 is SQIVND (reference sequence). The CDR3 runs 17 residues. V was cut by 7 bases and J by 3 bases, with 25 bases left in between.